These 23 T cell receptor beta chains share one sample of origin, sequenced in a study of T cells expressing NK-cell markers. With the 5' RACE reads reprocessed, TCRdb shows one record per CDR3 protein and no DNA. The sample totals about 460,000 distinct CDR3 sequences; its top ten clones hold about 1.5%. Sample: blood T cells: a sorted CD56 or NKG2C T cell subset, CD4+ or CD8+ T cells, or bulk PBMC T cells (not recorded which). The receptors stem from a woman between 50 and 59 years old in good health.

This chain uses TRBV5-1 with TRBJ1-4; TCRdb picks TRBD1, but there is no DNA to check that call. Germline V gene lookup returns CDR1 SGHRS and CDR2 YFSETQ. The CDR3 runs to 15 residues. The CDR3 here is CASSLAGTDQGKLFF.

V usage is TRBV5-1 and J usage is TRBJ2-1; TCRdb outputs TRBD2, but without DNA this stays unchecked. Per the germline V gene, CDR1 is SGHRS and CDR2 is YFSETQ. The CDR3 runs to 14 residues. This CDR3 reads CASSTLAGSNEQFF.

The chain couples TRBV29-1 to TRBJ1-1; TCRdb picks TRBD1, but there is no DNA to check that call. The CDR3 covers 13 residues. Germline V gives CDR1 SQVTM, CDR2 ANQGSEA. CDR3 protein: CSSRTRGSTEAFF.

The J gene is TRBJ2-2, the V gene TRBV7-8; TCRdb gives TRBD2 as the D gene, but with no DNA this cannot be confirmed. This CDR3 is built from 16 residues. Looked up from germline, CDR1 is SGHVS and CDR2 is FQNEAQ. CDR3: CASSGSGAGVGGELFF. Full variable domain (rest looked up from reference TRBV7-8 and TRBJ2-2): GAGVSQSPRYKVAKRGQDVALRCDPISGHVSLFWYQQALGQGPEFLTYFQNEAQLDKSGLPSDRFFAERPEGSVSTLKIQRTQQEDSAVYLCASSGSGAGVGGELFFGEGSRLTVL.

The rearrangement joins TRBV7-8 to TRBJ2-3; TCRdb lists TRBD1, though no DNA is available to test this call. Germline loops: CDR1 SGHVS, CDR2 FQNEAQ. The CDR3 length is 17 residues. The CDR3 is CASKLTGNYLTTDTQYF.

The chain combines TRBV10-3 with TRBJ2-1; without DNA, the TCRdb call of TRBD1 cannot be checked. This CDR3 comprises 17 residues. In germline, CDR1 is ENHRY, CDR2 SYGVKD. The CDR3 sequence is CAISDPGSTGNYNEQFF.

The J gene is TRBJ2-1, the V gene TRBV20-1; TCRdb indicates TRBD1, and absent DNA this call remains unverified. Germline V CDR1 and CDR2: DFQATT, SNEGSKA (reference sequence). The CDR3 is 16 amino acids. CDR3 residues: CSANPSRGQVYNEQFF.

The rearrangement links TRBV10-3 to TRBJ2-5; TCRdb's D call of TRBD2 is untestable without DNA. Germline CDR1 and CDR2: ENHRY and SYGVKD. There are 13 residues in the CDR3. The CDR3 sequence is CATLLAGQETQYF.

The CDR3 sequence is CASSPRLSTDTQYF. V gene TRBV18 combines with J gene TRBJ2-3. CDR1 and CDR2 from the germline V gene are KGHSH and LQKENI. The CDR3 totals 14 residues.

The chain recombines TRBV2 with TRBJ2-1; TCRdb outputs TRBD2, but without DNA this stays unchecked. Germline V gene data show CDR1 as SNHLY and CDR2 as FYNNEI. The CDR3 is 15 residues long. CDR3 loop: CASTIERGSYNEQFF.

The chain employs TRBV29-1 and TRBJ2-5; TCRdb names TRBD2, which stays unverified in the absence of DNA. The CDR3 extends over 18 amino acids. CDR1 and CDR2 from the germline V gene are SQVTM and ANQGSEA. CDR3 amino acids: CSVEDMRGSLAGQETQYF.

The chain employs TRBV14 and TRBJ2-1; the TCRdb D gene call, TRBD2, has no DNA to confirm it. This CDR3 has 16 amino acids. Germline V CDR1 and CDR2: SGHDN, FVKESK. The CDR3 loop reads CASSGPGLALPHEQFF.

CDR3 amino acids: CATSRVAGSGFEQYF. The V and J genes are TRBV15 and TRBJ2-7; the TRBD2 assignment by TCRdb is unverifiable without DNA. The CDR3 is 15 residues long. Germline V gene lookup returns CDR1 LNHNV and CDR2 YYDKDF (reference sequence).

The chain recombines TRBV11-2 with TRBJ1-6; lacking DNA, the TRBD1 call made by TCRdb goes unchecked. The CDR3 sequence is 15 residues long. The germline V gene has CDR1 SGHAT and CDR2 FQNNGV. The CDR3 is CASSSYRAKNSPLHF.

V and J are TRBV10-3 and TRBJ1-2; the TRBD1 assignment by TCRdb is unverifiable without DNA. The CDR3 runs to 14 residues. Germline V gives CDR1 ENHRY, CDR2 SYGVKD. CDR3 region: CAIRGDRLYYGYTF.

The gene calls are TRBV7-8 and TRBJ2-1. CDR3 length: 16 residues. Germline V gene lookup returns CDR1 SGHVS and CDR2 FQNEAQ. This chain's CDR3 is CASSPRRGASYNEQFF.

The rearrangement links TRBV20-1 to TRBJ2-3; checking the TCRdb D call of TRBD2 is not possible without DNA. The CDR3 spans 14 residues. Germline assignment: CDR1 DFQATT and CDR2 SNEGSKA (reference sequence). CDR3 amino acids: CSAKLAGRRDTQYF.

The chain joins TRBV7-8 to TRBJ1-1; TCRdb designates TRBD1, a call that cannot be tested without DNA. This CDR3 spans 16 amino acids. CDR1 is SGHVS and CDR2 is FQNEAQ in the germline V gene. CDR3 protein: CASSYQIRGRNTEAFF.

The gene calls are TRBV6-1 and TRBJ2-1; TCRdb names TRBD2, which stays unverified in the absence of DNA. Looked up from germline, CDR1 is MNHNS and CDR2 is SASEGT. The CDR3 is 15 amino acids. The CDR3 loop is CASSDGLTPINEQFF.

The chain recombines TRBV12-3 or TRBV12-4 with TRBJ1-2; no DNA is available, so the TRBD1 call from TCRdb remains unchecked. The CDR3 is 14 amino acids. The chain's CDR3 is CASSLGRGGYGYTF.

CDR3: CASSFDRPETQYF. The J gene is TRBJ2-5, the V gene TRBV12-3 or TRBV12-4; TCRdb selects TRBD1, and the lack of DNA leaves this call unchecked. This CDR3 spans 13 amino acids.

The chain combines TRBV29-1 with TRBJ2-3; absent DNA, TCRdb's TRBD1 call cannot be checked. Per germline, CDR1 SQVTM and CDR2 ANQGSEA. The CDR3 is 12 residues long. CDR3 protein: CSLRQYTDTQYF.

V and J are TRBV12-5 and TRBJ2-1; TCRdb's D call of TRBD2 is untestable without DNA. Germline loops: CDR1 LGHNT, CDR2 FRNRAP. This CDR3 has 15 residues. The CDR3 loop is CASGFAAGGLNEQFF.